This T cell receptor (beta chain) emerged from a study of T cell responses to AZD1222 COVID-19 vaccine. General observations from the study: In a largely white British group with more females than males, clonal diversity was possibly underestimated. Every sample of the repertoires postdated the peak T cell response. Increases in Spike-specific TCR breadth and depth were seen after two AZD1222 doses.

Assay used: immunoSEQ multiplex PCR; TCRdb lists only in-frame clones, some missing. The sample gives 90,000 to 150,000 clones, roughly 90% of which show up once; 7.5% to 9.5% is in the top ten. To note about this clone: As yet, its antigen is unknown.

The V gene lost 4 bases and the J gene lost 0 bases, with 2 bases spanning the gap. The CDR3 totals 12 residues. The germline V gene encodes CDR1 MDHEN and CDR2 SYDVKM. The receptor was isolated from an adult in good health. Source: peripheral blood, taken on day 0 of AZD1222 vaccination. The chain combines TRBV28 with TRBJ2-3; no clear D gene. The CDR3 spells CASSYSTDTQYF. CDR3 nucleotides: TGTGCCAGCAGTTACAGCACAGATACGCAGTATTTT.